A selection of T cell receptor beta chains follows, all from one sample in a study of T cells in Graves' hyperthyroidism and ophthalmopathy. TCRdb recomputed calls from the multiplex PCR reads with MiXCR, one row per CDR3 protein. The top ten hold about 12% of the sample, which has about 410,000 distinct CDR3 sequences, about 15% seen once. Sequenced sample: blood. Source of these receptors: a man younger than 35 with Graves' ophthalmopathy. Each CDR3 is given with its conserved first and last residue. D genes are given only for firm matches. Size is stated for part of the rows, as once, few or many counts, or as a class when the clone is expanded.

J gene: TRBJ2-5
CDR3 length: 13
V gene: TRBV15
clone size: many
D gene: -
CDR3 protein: CATSRGEKETQYF
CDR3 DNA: TGTGCCACCAGCAGGGGGGAGAAAGAGACCCAGTACTTC

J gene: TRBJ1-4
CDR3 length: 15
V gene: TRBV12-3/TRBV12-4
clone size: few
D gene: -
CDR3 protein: CASSLGTVSFEKLFF
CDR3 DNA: TGTGCCAGCAGTTTAGGGACAGTGTCGTTTGAAAAACTGTTTTTT

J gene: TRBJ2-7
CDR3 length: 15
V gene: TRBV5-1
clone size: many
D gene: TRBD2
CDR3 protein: CASSESGLGSGEQYF
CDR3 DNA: TGCGCCAGCAGCGAGTCGGGACTAGGTTCTGGAGAGCAGTACTTC

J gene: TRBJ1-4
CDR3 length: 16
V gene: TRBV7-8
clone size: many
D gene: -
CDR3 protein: CASSLDQNRLNEKLFF
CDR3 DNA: TGTGCCAGCAGCTTAGATCAAAACAGACTAAATGAAAAACTGTTTTTT

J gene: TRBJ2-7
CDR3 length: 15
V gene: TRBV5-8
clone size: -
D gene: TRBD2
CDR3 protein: CASSDGAGGFLEQYF
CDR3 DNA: TGTGCCAGCAGCGATGGAGCGGGAGGGTTCCTTGAGCAGTACTTC

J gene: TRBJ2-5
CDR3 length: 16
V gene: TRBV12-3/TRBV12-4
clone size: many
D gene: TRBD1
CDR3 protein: CASSLRGQGYQETQYF
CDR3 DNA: TGTGCCAGCAGTTTACGGGGACAGGGGTACCAAGAGACCCAGTACTTC

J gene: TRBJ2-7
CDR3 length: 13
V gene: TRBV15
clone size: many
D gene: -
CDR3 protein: CATSRWGAYEQYF
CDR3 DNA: TGTGCCACCAGCAGGTGGGGGGCTTACGAGCAGTACTTC

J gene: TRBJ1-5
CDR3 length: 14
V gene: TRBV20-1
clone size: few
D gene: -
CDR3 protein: CSAPGVYSNQPQHF
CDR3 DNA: TGCAGTGCCCCCGGGGTGTATAGCAATCAGCCCCAGCATTTT

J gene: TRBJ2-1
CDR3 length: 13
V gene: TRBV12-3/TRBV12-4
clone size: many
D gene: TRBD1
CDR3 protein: CASTRQGYNEQFF
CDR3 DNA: TGTGCCAGCACTAGACAGGGATACAATGAGCAGTTCTTC

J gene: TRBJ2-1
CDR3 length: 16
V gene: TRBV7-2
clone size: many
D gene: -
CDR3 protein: CASSLVGGRSYNEQFF
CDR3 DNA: TGTGCCAGCAGCTTAGTTGGAGGGAGATCCTACAATGAGCAGTTCTTC

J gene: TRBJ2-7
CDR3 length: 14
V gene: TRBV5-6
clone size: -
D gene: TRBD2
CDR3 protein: CASSLGGELGEQYF
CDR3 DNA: TGTGCCAGCAGCCTGGGAGGGGAGCTCGGCGAGCAGTACTTC

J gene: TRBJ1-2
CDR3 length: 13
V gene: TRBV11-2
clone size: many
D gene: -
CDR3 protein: CASSLDRAAGYTF
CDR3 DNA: TGTGCCAGCAGCTTAGATCGGGCGGCGGGCTACACCTTC

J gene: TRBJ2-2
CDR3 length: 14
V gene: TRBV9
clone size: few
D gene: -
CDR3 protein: CASSPGVATGELFF
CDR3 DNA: TGTGCCAGCAGCCCAGGGGTAGCGACCGGGGAGCTGTTTTTT

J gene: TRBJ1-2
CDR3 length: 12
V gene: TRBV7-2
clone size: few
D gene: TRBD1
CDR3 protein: CASNLQGQGYTF
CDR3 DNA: TGTGCCAGCAACTTACAGGGGCAAGGCTACACCTTC

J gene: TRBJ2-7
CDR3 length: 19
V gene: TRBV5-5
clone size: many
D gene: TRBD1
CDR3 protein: CASSLVSVPGQGTRGEQYF
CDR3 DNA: TGTGCCAGCAGCTTGGTCTCAGTTCCGGGACAGGGGACAAGGGGCGAGCAGTACTTC

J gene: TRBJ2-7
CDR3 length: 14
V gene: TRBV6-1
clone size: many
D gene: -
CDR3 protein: CASTPRRESFEQYF
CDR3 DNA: TGTGCCAGCACCCCCCGGAGGGAGTCTTTCGAGCAGTACTTC

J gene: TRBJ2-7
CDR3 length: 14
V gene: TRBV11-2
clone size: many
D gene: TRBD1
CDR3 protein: CASRRRQGGSEQYF
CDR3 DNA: TGTGCCAGCAGGAGACGACAGGGGGGGTCCGAGCAGTACTTC

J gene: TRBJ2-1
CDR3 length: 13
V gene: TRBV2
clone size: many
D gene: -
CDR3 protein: CASGRQGRTEQFF
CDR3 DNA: TGTGCCAGCGGCCGGCAGGGGAGGACTGAGCAGTTCTTC

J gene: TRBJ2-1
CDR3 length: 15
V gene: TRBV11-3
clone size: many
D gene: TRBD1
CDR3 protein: CASSLTGTVDNEQFF
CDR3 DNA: TGTGCCAGCAGCCTTACCGGGACAGTAGACAATGAGCAGTTCTTC

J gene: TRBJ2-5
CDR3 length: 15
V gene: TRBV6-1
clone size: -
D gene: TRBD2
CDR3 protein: CASSGTSGVQETQYF
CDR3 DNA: TGTGCCAGCAGTGGGACTAGCGGGGTCCAAGAGACCCAGTACTTC

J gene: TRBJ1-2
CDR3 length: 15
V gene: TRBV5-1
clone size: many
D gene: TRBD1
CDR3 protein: CASSFRQGDNYGYTF
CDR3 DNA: TGCGCCAGCAGCTTCCGTCAGGGGGACAACTATGGCTACACCTTC

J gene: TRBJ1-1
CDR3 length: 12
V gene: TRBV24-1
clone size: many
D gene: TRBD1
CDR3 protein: CATSDPGQTFFF
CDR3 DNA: TGTGCCACCAGTGATCCGGGACAGACTTTCTTCTTT